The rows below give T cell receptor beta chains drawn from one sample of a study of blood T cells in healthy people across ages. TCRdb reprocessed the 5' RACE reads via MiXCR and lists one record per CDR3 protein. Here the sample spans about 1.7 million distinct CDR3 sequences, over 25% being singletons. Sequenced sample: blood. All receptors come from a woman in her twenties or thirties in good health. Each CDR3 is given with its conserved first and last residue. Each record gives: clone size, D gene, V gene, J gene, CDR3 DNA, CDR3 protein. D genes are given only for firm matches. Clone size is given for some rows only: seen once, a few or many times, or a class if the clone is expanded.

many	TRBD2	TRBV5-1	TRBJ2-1	TGCGCCAGCAGCTTGGCCCTAGCGGAGAGGGATGAGCAGTTCTTC	CASSLALAERDEQFF
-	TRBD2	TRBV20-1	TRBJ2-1	TGCAGTGCTAGAGATTTGGCGGGGGGGAACGATGAGCAGTTCTTC	CSARDLAGGNDEQFF
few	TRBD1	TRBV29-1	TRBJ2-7	TGCAGCGTTGGGGGACAGGGTGGGAACTACGAGCAGTACTTC	CSVGGQGGNYEQYF
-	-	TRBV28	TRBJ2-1	TGTGCCAGCAGTTTTGCTTCCCTCTACAATGAGCAGTTCTTC	CASSFASLYNEQFF
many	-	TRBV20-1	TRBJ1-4	TGCAGTGCTAGGGCGGGAGGGCCCACTAATGAAAAACTGTTTTTT	CSARAGGPTNEKLFF
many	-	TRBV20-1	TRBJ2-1	TGCAGTGCGGACGCCGAGGGGGATGAGCAGTTCTTC	CSADAEGDEQFF
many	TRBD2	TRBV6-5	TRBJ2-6	TGTGCCAGCAGTTACGGTATAGCGGGAAATTCCGGGGCCAACGTCCTGACTTTC	CASSYGIAGNSGANVLTF
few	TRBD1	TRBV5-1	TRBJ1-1	TGCGCCAGCCAGGAGGGACAGTCAACTGAAGCTTTCTTT	CASQEGQSTEAFF
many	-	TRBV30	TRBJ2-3	TGTGCCTGGACGGGGGAACCAGATACGCAGTATTTT	CAWTGEPDTQYF
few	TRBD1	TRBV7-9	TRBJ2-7	TGTGCCAGCACCCAACAGGGGACCTACGAGCAGTACTTC	CASTQQGTYEQYF
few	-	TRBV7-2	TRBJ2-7	TGTGCCAGCAGCTTATACGGAGGGAGCGAGCAGTACTTC	CASSLYGGSEQYF
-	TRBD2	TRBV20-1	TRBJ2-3	TGCAGTGCTAGAGGTAGCGGGCATGCAGATACGCAGTATTTT	CSARGSGHADTQYF
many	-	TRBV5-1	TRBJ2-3	TGCGCCAGCGGGAGGTTGGAGGGAACAGATACGCAGTATTTT	CASGRLEGTDTQYF
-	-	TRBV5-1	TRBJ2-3	TGCGCCAGCAGCTCGGCCCAGGGGGCGGGGGTCACAGATACGCAGTATTTT	CASSSAQGAGVTDTQYF
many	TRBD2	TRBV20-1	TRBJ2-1	TGCAGTGCTAGAGTGGCGGGGGGGAGCTCCTACAATGAGCAGTTCTTC	CSARVAGGSSYNEQFF